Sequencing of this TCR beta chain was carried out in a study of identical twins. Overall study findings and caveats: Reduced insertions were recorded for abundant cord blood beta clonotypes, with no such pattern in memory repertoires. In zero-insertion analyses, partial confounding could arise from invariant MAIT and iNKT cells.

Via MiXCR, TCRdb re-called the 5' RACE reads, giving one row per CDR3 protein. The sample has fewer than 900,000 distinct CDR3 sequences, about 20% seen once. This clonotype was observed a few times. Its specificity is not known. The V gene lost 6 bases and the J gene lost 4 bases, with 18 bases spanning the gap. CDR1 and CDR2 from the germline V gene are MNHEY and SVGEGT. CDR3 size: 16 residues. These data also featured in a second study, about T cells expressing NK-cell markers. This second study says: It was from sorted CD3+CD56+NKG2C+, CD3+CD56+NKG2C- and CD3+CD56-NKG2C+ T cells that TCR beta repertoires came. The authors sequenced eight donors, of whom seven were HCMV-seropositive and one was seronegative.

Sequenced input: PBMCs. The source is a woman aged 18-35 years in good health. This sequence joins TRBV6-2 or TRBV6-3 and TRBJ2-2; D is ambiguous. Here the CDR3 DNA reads TGTGCCAGCAGGCCCCGTGGCACCAGCCCCACCGGGGAGCTGTTTTTT. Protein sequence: CASRPRGTSPTGELFF.